A single sample is the source of the 26 T cell receptor beta chains below, sequenced in a study of somatic mutations in cytotoxic T cells in rheumatoid arthritis. The assay was immunoSEQ multiplex PCR, and TCRdb's table has in-frame clones only and misses some. The data contain around 15,000 clones, roughly 82% of them singletons. Material: CD8+ T cells sorted from blood. These receptors were collected from an adult with rheumatoid arthritis.

The rearrangement joins TRBV19 to TRBJ1-5, with D uncertain. Germline V gives CDR1 LNHDA, CDR2 SQIVND (reference sequence). V lost 7 bases to trimming and J lost 0 bases, with 7 bases between them. The CDR3 runs 13 residues. The CDR3 nucleotides are TGTGCCAGTACCATTAATAGCAATCAGCCCCAGCATTTT. Translating it yields CASTINSNQPQHF. The full variable domain, completed using reference TRBV19 and TRBJ1-5, is DGGITQSPKYLFRKEGQNVTLSCEQNLNHDAMYWYRQDPGQGLRLIYYSQIVNDFQKGDIAEGYSVSREKKESFPLTVTSAQKNPTAFYLCASTINSNQPQHFGDGTRLSIL.

V is TRBV5-4 and J is TRBJ2-5; D is possibly TRBD2 (6 bases). CDR3 length equals 13 residues. V lost 4 bases and J 5 bases, leaving 12 bases between the germline ends. Germline CDR1 is SGHNT and CDR2 is YYREEE (reference sequence). This CDR3 is CASSPSGEETQYF. CDR3 nucleotide sequence: TGTGCCAGCAGCCCATCGGGGGAGGAGACCCAGTACTTC. The full variable domain, in which reference TRBV5-4 and TRBJ2-5 provide the parts outside the CDR3, is ETGVTQSPTHLIKTRGQQVTLRCSSQSGHNTVSWYQQALGQGPQFIFQYYREEENGRGNFPPRFSGLQFPNYSSELNVNALELDDSALYLCASSPSGEETQYFGPGTRLLVL.

The chain joins TRBV7-3 to TRBJ2-3, with 8 nucleotides matching TRBD2. With V trimmed by 2 bases and J by 7 bases, 11 bases remained unmatched. This CDR3 contains 16 residues. Germline V CDR1 and CDR2: SGHTA, FQGTGA. The CDR3 DNA follows: TGTGCCAGCAGCTTAGACGGGGGGGCCACGTTCAATACGCAGTATTTT. It yields the protein CASSLDGGATFNTQYF. The variable domain in full, completed from reference TRBV7-3 and TRBJ2-3, reads GAGVSQTPSNKVTEKGKYVELRCDPISGHTALYWYRQSLGQGPEFLIYFQGTGAADDSGLPNDRFFAVRPEGSVSTLKIQRTERGDSAVYLCASSLDGGATFNTQYFGPGTRLTVL.

This sequence joins TRBV2 and TRBJ2-2; TRBD1 agrees at 7 bases. The CDR3 is made up of 16 amino acids. Trimming removed 6 bases from V and 0 bases from J; junction bases left unmatched: 7. Germline CDR1 SNHLY, CDR2 FYNNEI. CDR3 loop: CASRIPGTANTGELFF. The CDR3 DNA is TGTGCCAGCAGGATACCCGGGACAGCGAACACCGGGGAGCTGTTTTTT.

V is TRBV5-8 and J is TRBJ1-5; D unclear. The germline CDR1 and CDR2 sequences are SGHTS and YDEGEE. The V end lost 0 bases, the J end lost 0 bases, and 13 bases lay between the germline ends. The CDR3 loop spans 17 amino acids. In nucleotides, the CDR3 is TGTGCCAGCAGCTTGGAAGCCACCAAGCCTAGCAATCAGCCCCAGCATTTT. Its translation: CASSLEATKPSNQPQHF. Variable domain in full (rest from reference TRBV5-8 and TRBJ1-5): EAGVTQSPTHLIKTRGQQATLRCSPISGHTSVYWYQQALGLGLQFLLWYDEGEERNRGNFPPRFSGRQFPNYSSELNVNALELEDSALYLCASSLEATKPSNQPQHFGDGTRLSIL.

The genes are TRBV13 and TRBJ2-4; maybe TRBD1 (7 bases). CDR3 length equals 18 residues. Germline V CDR1 and CDR2: PRHDT, FYEKMQ (reference sequence). Trimming took 5 bases from V and 4 from J, leaving 24 bases between them. The CDR3, as DNA: TGTGCCAGCAGCACGGGGAGTGTGACAGGGAGGTTTAAAAACATTCAGTACTTC. Amino acids: CASSTGSVTGRFKNIQYF.

The gene calls are TRBV21-1 and TRBJ2-5; no DNA check was done on the table's D call, TRBD1. TRBV21-1 is reported as a pseudogene. The CDR3 consists of 15 residues. CDR3 coding DNA: TGTGCCAGCAGCAAAGTGGGCCAGCCCCAAGAGACCCAGTACTTC. Translated, it gives CASSKVGQPQETQYF.

The chain has TRBV2 and TRBJ1-4; TRBD1 is a possible D gene (6 bases). Germline CDR1 is SNHLY and CDR2 is FYNNEI. V was shortened by 7 bases and J by 3 bases, with 15 bases between the two germline ends. CDR3 length: 15 amino acids. CDR3 DNA sequence: TGTGCCAGCACCCAAGGGGGGTGGGCTAATGAAAAACTGTTTTTT. Its translation: CASTQGGWANEKLFF.

This clone was observed a handful of times. The V and J genes are TRBV7-9 and TRBJ2-1; 7 nucleotides agree with TRBD1. This CDR3 is 16 amino acids long. Germline lookup yields CDR1 SEHNR and CDR2 FQNEAQ (reference sequence). The V gene end was trimmed by 5 bases and the J gene end by 6 bases; junction bases not matched to a gene: 13. The CDR3 DNA reads as TGTGCCAGCAGCCCCGAGACAGGGTTCCGAATCAATGAGCAGTTCTTC. Translated, it gives CASSPETGFRINEQFF.

This chain connects TRBV27 to TRBJ2-5; D possibly corresponds to TRBD1 (6 bases). From germline, CDR1 is MNHEY and CDR2 SMNVEV (reference sequence). CDR3 length equals 14 residues. Trimming pared 7 bases from V and 4 bases from J, leaving 16 bases between. The CDR3 sequence: CASTPRGAGETQYF. CDR3 sequence (DNA): TGTGCCAGCACCCCCAGGGGAGCTGGAGAGACCCAGTACTTC.

J is TRBJ2-2 and V is TRBV9, with 10 bases matching TRBD2. The CDR3 is 16 residues long. CDR1 is SGDLS and CDR2 is YYNGEE in the germline V gene. The junction had 6 bases not matched to a gene; V was cut back by 0 bases and J by 7 bases. The CDR3: CASSVETSGEDGELFF. In DNA, the CDR3 is TGTGCCAGCAGCGTAGAAACTAGCGGGGAGGACGGGGAGCTGTTTTTT.

The V and J genes are TRBV6-6 and TRBJ1-1; D call uncertain. The V end lost 6 bases, the J end lost 3 bases, and 5 bases lay between the germline ends. Per germline, CDR1 MNHNY and CDR2 SVGAGI (reference sequence). The CDR3 runs 11 residues. The CDR3: CASSFDTEAFF. DNA of the CDR3: TGTGCCAGCAGCTTCGACACTGAAGCTTTCTTT.

V gene TRBV6-5 combines with J gene TRBJ2-3; 13 bases fit TRBD2. The CDR3 is made up of 16 amino acids. After removal of 4 bases from V and 4 bases from J, the junction contained 5 bases not matched to a gene. Germline values: CDR1 MNHEY, CDR2 SVGAGI. CDR3 nucleotide sequence: TGTGCCAGCAGTTTACTAGCGGGGGGGCGGGCAGATACGCAGTATTTT. It is translated as CASSLLAGGRADTQYF.

The rearrangement uses TRBV7-6 and TRBJ2-7, with TRBD2 matching 9 bases. In germline, CDR1 is SGHVS, CDR2 FNYEAQ. The CDR3 extends over 16 amino acids. Trimming cost V 5 bases and J 7 bases; bases outside gene matches: 15. In nucleotides, the CDR3 is TGTGCCAGCAGCCCAGGCCCGGCGGGGGGGAGATCAGAGCAGTACTTC. Translating it yields CASSPGPAGGRSEQYF.

This clone showed up just once. The V gene is TRBV27, the J gene TRBJ2-3; TRBD1 might be the D (6 bases). In germline, CDR1 is MNHEY, CDR2 SMNVEV (reference sequence). Trimming shortened V by 5 bases and J by 0 bases, and 15 bases separated the two germline ends. The CDR3 covers 16 residues. The CDR3 sequence is CASSPWTATSTDTQYF. The CDR3 region has the DNA TGTGCCAGCAGTCCCTGGACAGCAACTAGCACAGATACGCAGTATTTT.

This clone was recorded only once. This chain links TRBV13 with TRBJ1-2; no clear D. Trimming took off 0 bases at V and 4 bases at J, with 9 bases between the two ends. CDR1 is PRHDT, CDR2 FYEKMQ, per germline (reference sequence). The CDR3 length is 14 residues. Here the CDR3 reads CASSLGTVGYGYTF. In DNA form, the CDR3 reads TGTGCCAGCAGCTTAGGGACCGTGGGCTATGGCTACACCTTC.

The V and J genes are TRBV6-1 and TRBJ1-5, with D hard to call. CDR1 MNHNS and CDR2 SASEGT come from the germline V gene. This CDR3 comprises 13 residues. Trimming cost V 0 bases and J 5 bases, with 5 bases left between them. The CDR3 spells CASSEALHQPQHF. CDR3 nucleotides: TGTGCCAGCAGTGAAGCGCTTCATCAGCCCCAGCATTTT.

The J gene is TRBJ2-7, the V gene TRBV28; D not resolved. CDR1 and CDR2 (germline): MDHEN, SYDVKM. Trimming left V 1 base short and J 2 bases short, with 9 bases between. CDR3 length: 14 amino acids. CDR3 sequence reads: CASSLLGLTYEQYF. The DNA for the CDR3 is TGTGCCAGCAGTTTATTAGGGTTAACCTACGAGCAGTACTTC.

This clone has just a few counts. The chain joins TRBV28 to TRBJ2-1; perhaps TRBD1 as D (6 bases). Germline CDR1 MDHEN, CDR2 SYDVKM. V was pared by 3 bases and J by 5 bases, with 17 bases between. The CDR3 consists of 16 residues. This chain's CDR3 is CASSFWDGGVHNEQFF. CDR3 DNA: TGTGCCAGCAGTTTTTGGGATGGGGGCGTTCACAATGAGCAGTTCTTC.

This clone was seen only a few times. The chain carries TRBV7-9 and TRBJ1-6; a possible D gene is TRBD1 (6 bases). V was trimmed by 2 bases and J by 0 bases, leaving 11 bases between them. CDR1 is SEHNR, CDR2 FQNEAQ, per germline (reference sequence). CDR3 length equals 17 residues. CDR3 in amino acids: CASSLMGASSYNSPLHF. CDR3 DNA sequence: TGTGCCAGCAGCTTAATGGGGGCGAGCTCCTATAATTCACCCCTCCACTTT. Filled out from reference TRBV7-9 and TRBJ1-6, the complete variable domain reads DTGVSQNPRHKITKRGQNVTFRCDPISEHNRLYWYRQTLGQGPEFLTYFQNEAQLEKSRLLSDRFSAERPKGSFSTLEIQRTEQGDSAMYLCASSLMGASSYNSPLHFGNGTRLTVT.

Only one count was recorded for this clone. The chain recombines TRBV6-5 with TRBJ2-1; unclear D gene. V was clipped by 2 bases and J by 4 bases, with 6 bases between them. CDR1 and CDR2 (germline): MNHEY, SVGAGI. The CDR3 consists of 13 residues. The CDR3 coding sequence is TGTGCCAGCAGTTACAGGGCATACAATGAGCAGTTCTTC. Its protein product is CASSYRAYNEQFF.

The gene calls are TRBV2 and TRBJ2-3; D gene uncertain. From germline, CDR1 is SNHLY and CDR2 FYNNEI. Between the trimmed V and J ends, which lost 8 bases and 2 bases, there was a span of 14 bases. The CDR3 is made up of 14 amino acids. CDR3: CASAQGAYTDTQYF. CDR3 nucleotide sequence: TGTGCCAGCGCGCAAGGCGCTTACACAGATACGCAGTATTTT.

The V gene is TRBV19, the J gene TRBJ1-5; TRBD1 might be the D (5 bases). The germline V gene encodes CDR1 LNHDA and CDR2 SQIVND (reference sequence). The CDR3 spans 14 residues. Trimming removed 7 bases from V and 4 bases from J, with 14 bases in between. The CDR3 coding sequence is TGTGCCAGTACCGGGGGGACCAGAAATCAGCCCCAGCATTTT. This sequence encodes CASTGGTRNQPQHF.

The V call is TRBV27, the J call TRBJ1-2; D is unclear. The germline V gene has CDR1 MNHEY and CDR2 SMNVEV (reference sequence). CDR3 length equals 14 residues. Trimming cost V 5 bases and J 7 bases, with 17 bases left between them. The CDR3: CASSPPGSLGGYTF. CDR3 nucleotides: TGTGCCAGCAGTCCCCCGGGATCCCTGGGTGGCTACACCTTC.

This clone appeared a few times. The chain couples TRBV6-1 to TRBJ2-5, with D perhaps given as TRBD1 or TRBD2 (5 bases each). The CDR3 is made up of 15 amino acids. CDR1 and CDR2 (germline): MNHNS, SASEGT. Trimming took 8 bases from V and 1 from J, leaving 17 bases between them. CDR3: CASGVHGALQETQYF. DNA of the CDR3: TGTGCCAGCGGGGTGCACGGGGCCCTCCAAGAGACCCAGTACTTC.

The chain links TRBV11-2 to TRBJ2-7; a possible D gene is TRBD1 (6 bases). Germline V gene lookup returns CDR1 SGHAT and CDR2 FQNNGV. Trimming took off 1 base at V and 5 bases at J, with 12 bases between the two ends. This CDR3 comprises 14 residues. The chain's CDR3 is CASSLGVGGNEQYF. CDR3 nucleotides: TGTGCCAGCAGCTTAGGGGTAGGGGGTAACGAGCAGTACTTC.